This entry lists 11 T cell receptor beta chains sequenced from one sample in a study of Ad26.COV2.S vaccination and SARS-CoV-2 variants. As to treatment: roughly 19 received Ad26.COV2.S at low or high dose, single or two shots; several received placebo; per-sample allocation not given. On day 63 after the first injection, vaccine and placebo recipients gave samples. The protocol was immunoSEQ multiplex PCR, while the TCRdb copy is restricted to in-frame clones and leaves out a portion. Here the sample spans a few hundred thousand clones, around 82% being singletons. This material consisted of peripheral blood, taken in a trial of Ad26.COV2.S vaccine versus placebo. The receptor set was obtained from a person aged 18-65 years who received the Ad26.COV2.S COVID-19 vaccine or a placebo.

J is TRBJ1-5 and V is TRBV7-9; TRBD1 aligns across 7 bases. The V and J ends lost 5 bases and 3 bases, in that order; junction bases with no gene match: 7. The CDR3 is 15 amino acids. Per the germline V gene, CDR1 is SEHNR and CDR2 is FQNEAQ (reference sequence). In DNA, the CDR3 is TGTGCCAGCAGCAAGGGACAGTATAACAATCAGCCCCAGCATTTT. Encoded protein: CASSKGQYNNQPQHF.

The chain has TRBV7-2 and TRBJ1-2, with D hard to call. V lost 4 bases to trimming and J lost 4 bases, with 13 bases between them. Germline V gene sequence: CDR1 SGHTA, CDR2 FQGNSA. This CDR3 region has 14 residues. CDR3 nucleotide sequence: TGTGCCAGCAGCTCGGGCCGGGTCTCCTATGGCTACACCTTC. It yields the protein CASSSGRVSYGYTF.

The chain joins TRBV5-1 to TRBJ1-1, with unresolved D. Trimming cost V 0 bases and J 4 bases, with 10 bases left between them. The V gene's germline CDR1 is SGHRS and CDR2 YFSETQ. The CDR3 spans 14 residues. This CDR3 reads CASSLVGEVTEAFF. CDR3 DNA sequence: TGCGCCAGCAGCTTGGTTGGGGAGGTCACTGAAGCTTTCTTT.

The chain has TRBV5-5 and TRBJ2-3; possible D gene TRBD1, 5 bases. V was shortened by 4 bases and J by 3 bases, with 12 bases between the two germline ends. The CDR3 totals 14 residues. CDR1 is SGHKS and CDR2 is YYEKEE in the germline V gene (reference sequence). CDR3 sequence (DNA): TGTGCCAGCAGCCCAGGACAATTGACAGATACGCAGTATTTT. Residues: CASSPGQLTDTQYF.

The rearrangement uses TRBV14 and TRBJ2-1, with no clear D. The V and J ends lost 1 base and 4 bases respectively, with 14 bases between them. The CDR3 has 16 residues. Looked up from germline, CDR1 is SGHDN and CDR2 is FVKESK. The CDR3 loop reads CASSQGMYEVYNEQFF. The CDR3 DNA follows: TGTGCCAGCAGCCAAGGGATGTATGAGGTATACAATGAGCAGTTCTTC.

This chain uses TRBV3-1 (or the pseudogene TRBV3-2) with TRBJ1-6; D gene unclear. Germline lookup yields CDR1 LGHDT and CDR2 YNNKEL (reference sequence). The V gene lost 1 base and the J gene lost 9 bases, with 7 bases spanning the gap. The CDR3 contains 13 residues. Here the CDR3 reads CASSQGEGSPLHF. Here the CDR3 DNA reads TGTGCCAGCAGCCAAGGGGAGGGTTCACCCCTCCACTTT.

As DNA, the CDR3 is TGTGCCAGCTCACCACAAACTGGGGAAGGCACCATATATTTT. It codes for CASSPQTGEGTIYF. This chain uses TRBV18 with TRBJ1-3, with D unresolved. The V gene lost 1 base and the J gene lost 9 bases, with 13 bases spanning the gap. Per the germline V gene, CDR1 is KGHSH and CDR2 is LQKENI. The CDR3 totals 14 residues.

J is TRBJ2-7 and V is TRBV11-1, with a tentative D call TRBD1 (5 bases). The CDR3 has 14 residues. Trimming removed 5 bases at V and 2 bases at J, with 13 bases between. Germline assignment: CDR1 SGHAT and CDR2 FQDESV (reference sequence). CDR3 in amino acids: CASSLLQATYEQYF. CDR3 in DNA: TGTGCCAGCAGCCTACTACAGGCTACCTACGAGCAGTACTTC.

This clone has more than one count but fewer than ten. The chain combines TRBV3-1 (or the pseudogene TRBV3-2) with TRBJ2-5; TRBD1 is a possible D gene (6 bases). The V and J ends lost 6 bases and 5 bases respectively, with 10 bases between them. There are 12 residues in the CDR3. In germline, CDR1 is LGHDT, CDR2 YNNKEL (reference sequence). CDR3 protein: CASRNDRETQYF. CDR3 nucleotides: TGTGCCAGCAGGAACGACAGGGAGACCCAGTACTTC.

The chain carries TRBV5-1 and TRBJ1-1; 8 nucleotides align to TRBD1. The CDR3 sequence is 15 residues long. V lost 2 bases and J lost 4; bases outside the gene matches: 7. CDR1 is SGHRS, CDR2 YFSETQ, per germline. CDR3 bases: TGCGCCAGCAGCTTAGGGGCCACAGGGGGCACTGAAGCTTTCTTT. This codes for CASSLGATGGTEAFF.

The CDR3 DNA follows: TGCGCCAGCAGCCAAGGATCTTATAACGAGCAGTACTTC. Amino acid sequence: CASSQGSYNEQYF. V is TRBV4-1 and J is TRBJ2-7; D is undetermined. Looked up from germline, CDR1 is MGHRA and CDR2 is YSYEKL. V was cut by 1 base and J by 5 bases, with 9 bases left in between. The CDR3 loop spans 13 amino acids.